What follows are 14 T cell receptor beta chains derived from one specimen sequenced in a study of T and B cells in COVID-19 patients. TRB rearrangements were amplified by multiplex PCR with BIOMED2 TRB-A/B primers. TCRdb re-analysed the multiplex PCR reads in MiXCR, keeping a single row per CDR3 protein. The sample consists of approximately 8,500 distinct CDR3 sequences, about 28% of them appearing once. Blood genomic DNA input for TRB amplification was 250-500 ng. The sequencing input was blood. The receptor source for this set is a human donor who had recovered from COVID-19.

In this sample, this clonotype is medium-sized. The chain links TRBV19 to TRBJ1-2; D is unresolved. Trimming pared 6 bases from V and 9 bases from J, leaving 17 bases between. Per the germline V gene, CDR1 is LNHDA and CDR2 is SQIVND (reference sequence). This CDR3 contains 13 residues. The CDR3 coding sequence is TGTGCCAGTAGCGCCGACCGGGTGGTAAGCTACACCTTC. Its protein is CASSADRVVSYTF.

The chain's CDR3 is CACKGTVNTEAFF. The CDR3, as DNA: TGTGCCTGTAAAGGGACAGTTAACACTGAAGCTTTCTTT. The chain is built from TRBV30 and TRBJ1-1; 7 bases map to TRBD1. The CDR3 loop spans 13 amino acids. The V gene's germline CDR1 is GTSNPN and CDR2 SVGIG (reference sequence). V shed 6 bases, J shed 2 bases, and the junction held 6 bases outside the gene matches.

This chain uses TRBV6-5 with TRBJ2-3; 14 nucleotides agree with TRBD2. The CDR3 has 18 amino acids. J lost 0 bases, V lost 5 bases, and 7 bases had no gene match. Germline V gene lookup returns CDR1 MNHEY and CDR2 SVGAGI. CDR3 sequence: CASSQRLAGGPSTDTQYF. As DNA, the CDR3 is TGTGCCAGCAGTCAAAGACTAGCGGGGGGGCCGAGCACAGATACGCAGTATTTT.

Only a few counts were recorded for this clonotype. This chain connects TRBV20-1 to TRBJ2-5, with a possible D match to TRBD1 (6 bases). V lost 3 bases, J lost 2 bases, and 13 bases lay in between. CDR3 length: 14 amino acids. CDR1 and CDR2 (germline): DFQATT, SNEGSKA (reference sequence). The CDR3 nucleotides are TGCAGTGCTAGGGGGGCAGCAAAACAAGAGACCCAGTACTTC. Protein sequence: CSARGAAKQETQYF.

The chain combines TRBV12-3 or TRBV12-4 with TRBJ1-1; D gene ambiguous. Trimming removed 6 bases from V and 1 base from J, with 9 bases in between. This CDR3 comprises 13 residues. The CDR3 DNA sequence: TGTGCCAGCAGGCTATCAGCGAACACTGAAGCTTTCTTT. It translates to CASRLSANTEAFF.

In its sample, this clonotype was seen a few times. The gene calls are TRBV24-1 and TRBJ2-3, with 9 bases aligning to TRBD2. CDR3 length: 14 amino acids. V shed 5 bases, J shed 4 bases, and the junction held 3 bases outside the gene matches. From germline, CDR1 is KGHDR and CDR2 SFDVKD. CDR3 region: CATSGGLASDTQYF. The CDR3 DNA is TGTGCCACCAGTGGGGGACTAGCATCAGATACGCAGTATTTT.

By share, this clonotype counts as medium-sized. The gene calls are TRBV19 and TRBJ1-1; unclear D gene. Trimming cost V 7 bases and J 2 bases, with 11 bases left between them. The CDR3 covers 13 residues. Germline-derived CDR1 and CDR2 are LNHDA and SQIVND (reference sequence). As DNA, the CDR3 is TGTGCCAGTACCATTGGCCTAAACACTGAAGCTTTCTTT. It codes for CASTIGLNTEAFF.

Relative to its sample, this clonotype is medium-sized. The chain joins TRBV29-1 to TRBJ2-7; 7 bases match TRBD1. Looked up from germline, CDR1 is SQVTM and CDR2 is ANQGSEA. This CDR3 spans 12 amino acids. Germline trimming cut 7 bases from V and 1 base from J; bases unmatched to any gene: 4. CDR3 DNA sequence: TGCAGCGCTAGGGACAGTTCCTACGAGCAGTACTTC. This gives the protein CSARDSSYEQYF.

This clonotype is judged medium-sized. DNA for the CDR3: TGTGCCAGCACGGGACACCGAGACAATCAGCCCCAGCATTTT. Its protein product is CASTGHRDNQPQHF. The V and J genes are TRBV6-6 and TRBJ1-5, with D possibly TRBD1 on 6 matching bases. There are 14 residues in the CDR3. Germline V gives CDR1 MNHNY, CDR2 SVGAGI (reference sequence). Deletions cut 7 bases from V and 3 bases from J, with 13 bases between.

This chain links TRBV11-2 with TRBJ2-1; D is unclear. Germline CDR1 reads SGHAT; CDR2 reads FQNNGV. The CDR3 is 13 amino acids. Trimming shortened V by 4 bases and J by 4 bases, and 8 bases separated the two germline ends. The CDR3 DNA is TGTGCCAGCAGCTACGGCCGTTACAATGAGCAGTTCTTC. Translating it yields CASSYGRYNEQFF.

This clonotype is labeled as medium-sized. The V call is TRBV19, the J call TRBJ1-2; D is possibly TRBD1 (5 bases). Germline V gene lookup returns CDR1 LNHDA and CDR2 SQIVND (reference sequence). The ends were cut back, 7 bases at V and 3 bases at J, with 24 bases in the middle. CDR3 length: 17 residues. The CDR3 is CASIPSSRSGAYYGYTF. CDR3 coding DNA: TGTGCCAGTATACCCTCCTCTCGATCCGGGGCCTACTATGGCTACACCTTC.

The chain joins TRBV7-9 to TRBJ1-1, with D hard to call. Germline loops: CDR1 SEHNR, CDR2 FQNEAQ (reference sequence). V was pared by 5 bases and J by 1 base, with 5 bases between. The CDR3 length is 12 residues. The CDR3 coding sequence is TGTGCCAGCAGCCCGAGGAACACTGAAGCTTTCTTT. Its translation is CASSPRNTEAFF. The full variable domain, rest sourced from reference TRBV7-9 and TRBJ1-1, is DTGVSQNPRHKITKRGQNVTFRCDPISEHNRLYWYRQTLGQGPEFLTYFQNEAQLEKSRLLSDRFSAERPKGSFSTLEIQRTEQGDSAMYLCASSPRNTEAFFGQGTRLTVV.

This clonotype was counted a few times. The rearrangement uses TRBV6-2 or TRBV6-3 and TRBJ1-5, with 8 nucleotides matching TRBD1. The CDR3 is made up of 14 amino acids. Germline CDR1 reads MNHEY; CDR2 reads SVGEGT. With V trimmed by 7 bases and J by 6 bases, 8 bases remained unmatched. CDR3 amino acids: CASTLSGGGQPQHF. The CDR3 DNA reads TGTGCCAGCACTCTCTCAGGGGGCGGTCAGCCCCAGCATTTT.

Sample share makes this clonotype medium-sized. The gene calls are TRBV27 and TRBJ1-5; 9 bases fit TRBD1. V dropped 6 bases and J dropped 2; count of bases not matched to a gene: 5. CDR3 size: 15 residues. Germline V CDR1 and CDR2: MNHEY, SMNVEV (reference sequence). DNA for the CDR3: TGTGCCAGCAGGTCGACAGGGGGTGGCAATCAGCCCCAGCATTTT. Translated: CASRSTGGGNQPQHF.